The text below deals with one T cell receptor (beta chain). This record belongs to a study of shared clonotypes between healthy human individuals. Background on the study: CD4 naive and memory got three plates each, CD8 naive two, CD8 memory one.

Every immunoSEQ plate was one replicate of a subset's evenly spread DNA. Some clones are missing from TCRdb's copy, which holds only in-frame ones; the method was immunoSEQ multiplex PCR. This sample has 550,000 to 650,000 clones, with around 96% found just once. Germline V gene sequence: CDR1 SGDLS, CDR2 YYNGEE. The CDR3 extends over 14 amino acids. The V end lost 0 bases, the J end lost 3 bases, and 6 bases lay between the germline ends. CD45RO negativity and positive selection for CCR7 defined naive CD8 cells, a population that excluded terminally differentiated effector memory CD45RA+ cells. Sequenced sample: naive CD8+ T cells sorted from blood. The V gene is TRBV9, the J gene TRBJ2-2, with TRBD2 as a possible D gene (6 bases). This clonotype originated in a young woman in good health. Here the CDR3 reads CASSVGGDTGELFF. DNA for the CDR3: TGTGCCAGCAGCGTAGGGGGGGACACCGGGGAGCTGTTTTTT.